This T cell receptor (beta chain) was obtained from a study of blood T cell repertoires in COVID-19. Study-wide context: Sites across the United States, Italy and Spain contributed samples from acute and convalescent COVID-19. T cells, B-cell-depleted T cells, or PBMCs provided the cDNA or gDNA that served as material.

The V gene lost 10 bases and the J gene lost 0 bases, with 10 bases spanning the gap. Germline V gene sequence: CDR1 MDHEN, CDR2 SYDVKM. This CDR3 comprises 13 residues. In the original workflow: Researchers report that nucleated cell counts were estimated from reference gene primer amplification. Assay: immunoSEQ multiplex PCR; the TCRdb copy retains only in-frame clones and omits some. Clone size and V and J calls were adopted from that table, with D and trimming inferred from the DNA. This table holds approximately 120,000 clones, around 78% found once. The specimen was peripheral blood. The rearrangement uses TRBV28 and TRBJ1-5; the D gene is possibly TRBD1 (6 bases). The receptor was derived from a woman aged 55-70 years with acute or convalescent COVID-19. The CDR3 sequence is CATQGYSNQPQHF. The CDR3 DNA reads as TGTGCCACCCAGGGGTATAGCAATCAGCCCCAGCATTTT.